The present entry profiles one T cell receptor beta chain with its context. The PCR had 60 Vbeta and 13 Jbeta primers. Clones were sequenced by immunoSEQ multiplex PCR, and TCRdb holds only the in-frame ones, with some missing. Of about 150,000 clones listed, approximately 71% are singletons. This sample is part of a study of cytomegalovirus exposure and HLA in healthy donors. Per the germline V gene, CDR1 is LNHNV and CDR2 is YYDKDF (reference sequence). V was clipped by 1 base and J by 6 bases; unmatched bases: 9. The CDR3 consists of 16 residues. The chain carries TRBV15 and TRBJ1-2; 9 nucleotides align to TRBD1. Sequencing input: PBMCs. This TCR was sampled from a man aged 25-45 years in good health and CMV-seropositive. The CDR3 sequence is CATSRVTDRGRDGYTF. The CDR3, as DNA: TGTGCCACCAGCAGAGTCACGGACAGGGGAAGGGATGGCTACACCTTC.